The TCR beta chain described here comes from a study of blood T cells in healthy people across ages. About the study: Researchers report that template switching captured about one barcoded beta molecule per two T cells. Overall study findings and caveats: As age increased, TCR beta diversity per million T cells fell in a roughly linear fashion. Because donor CMV status was unknown, expanded clonotype changes were possibly confounded.

This clonotype occurred a few times. Its antigen is currently unknown. Trimming took 0 bases from V and 2 from J, leaving 7 bases between them. The CDR3 contains 14 residues. Germline V gives CDR1 LGHDT, CDR2 YNNKEL (reference sequence). Combining a sample-barcoded 5' primer with a J-beta primer mix, a second PCR ran for roughly 7 to 12 cycles. A template-switch adaptor that had 12 random nucleotides put a tag on each cDNA molecule. TCRdb re-derived calls from the 5' RACE reads in MiXCR, one entry per CDR3 protein. The sample holds 1 million or so distinct CDR3 sequences, 40% to 45% seen once. The receptor comes from a woman aged 60-75 years in good health. Sequenced input: blood. This chain links TRBV3-1 with TRBJ1-2; D is uncertain. The CDR3 sequence: CASSQDVPNYGYTF. In nucleotides, the CDR3 is TGTGCCAGCAGCCAAGACGTCCCGAACTATGGCTACACCTTC.